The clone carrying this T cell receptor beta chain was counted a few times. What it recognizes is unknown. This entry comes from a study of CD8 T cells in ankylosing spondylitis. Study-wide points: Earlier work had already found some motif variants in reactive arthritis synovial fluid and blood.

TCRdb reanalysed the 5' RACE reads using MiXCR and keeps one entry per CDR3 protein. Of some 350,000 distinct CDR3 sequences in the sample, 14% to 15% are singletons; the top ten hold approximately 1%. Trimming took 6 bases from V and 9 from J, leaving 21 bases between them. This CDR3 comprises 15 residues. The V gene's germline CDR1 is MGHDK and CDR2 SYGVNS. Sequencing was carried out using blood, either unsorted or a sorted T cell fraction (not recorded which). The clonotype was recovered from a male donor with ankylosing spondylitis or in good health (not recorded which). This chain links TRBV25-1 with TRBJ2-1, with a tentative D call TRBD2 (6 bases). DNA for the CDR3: TGTGCCAGCAGCCTGCCAGGATCCAGGGAGGTTGAGCAGTTCTTC. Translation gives CASSLPGSREVEQFF.